Each of the 14 T cell receptor beta chains below was sequenced from the same sample in a study of T cell changes during pregnancy in multiple sclerosis. Clones were read by immunoSEQ multiplex PCR, and TCRdb kept only the in-frame ones, dropping some. This table has roughly 39,000 clones, about 91% appearing once. The specimen was CD8+ T cells from peripheral blood mononuclear cells, collected after pregnancy. All receptors derive from a female donor with multiple sclerosis, enrolled in a pregnancy study.

V and J are TRBV5-1 and TRBJ2-2; TRBD2 matches 9 bases. From germline, CDR1 is SGHRS and CDR2 YFSETQ. Trimming cost V 4 bases and J 6 bases; bases outside gene matches: 10. The CDR3 totals 16 residues. The CDR3 sequence: CASSRRLADASGELFF. CDR3 sequence (DNA): TGCGCCAGCAGCCGGAGACTAGCGGATGCCTCCGGGGAGCTGTTTTTT.

V gene TRBV27 combines with J gene TRBJ1-5; no reliable D call. The CDR3 consists of 13 residues. V lost 4 bases to trimming and J lost 3 bases, with 7 bases between them. Germline V gene lookup returns CDR1 MNHEY and CDR2 SMNVEV (reference sequence). The CDR3 DNA sequence: TGTGCCAGCAGTTCTTTCGTCAATCAGCCCCAGCATTTT. It specifies CASSSFVNQPQHF.

The genes are TRBV27 and TRBJ1-6; D uncertain. V was trimmed by 5 bases and J by 7 bases, leaving 6 bases between them. CDR1 and CDR2 (germline): MNHEY, SMNVEV (reference sequence). This CDR3 comprises 12 residues. The CDR3 loop is CASSTGNSPLHF. In DNA, the CDR3 is TGTGCCAGCAGTACCGGGAATTCACCCCTCCACTTT.

This CDR3 is CASSPHPQGISEKLFF. DNA for the CDR3: TGTGCCAGCAGTCCCCACCCACAGGGTATAAGCGAAAAACTGTTTTTT. The V gene is TRBV27, the J gene TRBJ1-4, with D possibly matching TRBD1 (6 bases). CDR1 is MNHEY, CDR2 SMNVEV, per germline (reference sequence). The V end was cut by 5 bases, the J end by 8 bases, with 21 bases between. The CDR3 extends over 16 amino acids.

This clone appeared a few times. Other DNA sequences of this sample code for an identical CDR3. The chain uses TRBV27 and TRBJ1-1; D ambiguous. The germline V gene encodes CDR1 MNHEY and CDR2 SMNVEV (reference sequence). V gave up 3 bases and J gave up 1 base, with 6 bases separating them. The CDR3 is 13 residues long. CDR3: CASSLGRNTEAFF. The CDR3 DNA sequence: TGTGCCAGCAGTTTGGGCAGGAACACTGAAGCTTTCTTT.

The chain joins TRBV4-1 to TRBJ2-1, with 9 nucleotides matching TRBD1. V shed 1 base, J shed 6 bases, and the junction held 1 base outside the gene matches. Germline CDR1 reads MGHRA; CDR2 reads YSYEKL. This CDR3 comprises 14 residues. The CDR3 region has the DNA TGCGCCAGCAGCCAAGGACAGGGGGTCAATGAGCAGTTCTTC. Translated: CASSQGQGVNEQFF.

The chain links TRBV7-9 to TRBJ1-1; D remains unclear. Trimming shortened V by 1 base and J by 3 bases, and 9 bases separated the two germline ends. Germline V gene lookup returns CDR1 SEHNR and CDR2 FQNEAQ (reference sequence). CDR3 length: 14 amino acids. For the CDR3, the DNA is TGTGCCAGCAGCTTAGAGGAGAGTTACACTGAAGCTTTCTTT. Amino acids: CASSLEESYTEAFF.

V gene TRBV19 combines with J gene TRBJ1-5, with 9 bases identical to TRBD1. This CDR3 is built from 17 residues. V lost 5 bases and J lost 1; bases outside the gene matches: 9. Germline-derived CDR1 and CDR2 are LNHDA and SQIVND (reference sequence). The CDR3 DNA sequence: TGTGCCAGTAGTCTTAACAGGGGGCGCGGGAGCAATCAGCCCCAGCATTTT. As protein: CASSLNRGRGSNQPQHF.

The chain has TRBV23-1 and TRBJ2-2; 7 bases are a match to TRBD1. Being an ORF, TRBV23-1 has a function that is uncertain. The CDR3 is 16 residues long. The junction had 4 bases not matched to a gene; V was cut back by 3 bases and J by 0 bases. The CDR3 DNA reads TGCGCCAGCAGTCACCACAGGGGCACGAACACCGGGGAGCTGTTTTTT. It encodes CASSHHRGTNTGELFF.

The rearrangement joins TRBV6-5 to TRBJ2-5; no reliable D call. V shed 0 bases and J shed 2 bases, with 10 bases lying between them. The CDR3 spans 15 residues. Per germline, CDR1 MNHEY and CDR2 SVGAGI. The CDR3, as DNA: TGTGCCAGCAGTTACTCTACCGCCGGGCAAGAGACCCAGTACTTC. Translated, it gives CASSYSTAGQETQYF.

This clone was detected once. V is TRBV15 and J is TRBJ1-2; no reliable D call. The CDR3 has 16 residues. The germline gives CDR1 LNHNV, CDR2 YYDKDF (reference sequence). The ends were cut back, 0 bases at V and 2 bases at J, with 13 bases in the middle. The CDR3 sequence is CATSRDRAPGNYGYTF. CDR3 DNA: TGTGCCACCAGCAGAGATAGAGCCCCGGGGAACTATGGCTACACCTTC.

The V gene is TRBV11-2, the J gene TRBJ1-6; 8 positions agree with TRBD1. Germline V CDR1 and CDR2: SGHAT, FQNNGV. V dropped 5 bases and J dropped 13; count of bases not matched to a gene: 13. This CDR3 spans 15 amino acids. The CDR3, as DNA: TGTGCCAGCAGCCCGACCGACAGGGGAAAAACGCCCCTCCACTTT. Residues: CASSPTDRGKTPLHF. Using reference TRBV11-2 and TRBJ1-6 for the parts outside the CDR3, the full variable domain is EAGVAQSPRYKIIEKRQSVAFWCNPISGHATLYWYQQILGQGPKLLIQFQNNGVVDDSQLPKDRFSAERLKGVDSTLKIQPAKLEDSAVYLCASSPTDRGKTPLHFGNGTRLTVT.

The chain recombines TRBV30 with TRBJ2-3; TRBD1 matches 8 bases. V trimming: 2 bases; J trimming: 4 bases; junction bases outside the gene matches: 8. The CDR3 covers 15 residues. Germline V gene data show CDR1 as GTSNPN and CDR2 as SVGIG (reference sequence). The CDR3 DNA is TGTGCCTGGAGTTCCCCGACAGGGGTGCCAGATACGCAGTATTTT. This codes for CAWSSPTGVPDTQYF.

The chain recombines TRBV29-1 with TRBJ2-1; 10 bases map to TRBD2. Trimming at V came to 4 bases and at J to 10 bases, leaving 10 bases not matched to a gene. The CDR3 sequence is 14 residues long. Looked up from germline, CDR1 is SQVTM and CDR2 is ANQGSEA. Here the CDR3 DNA reads TGCAGCGTTGGGAGCGGGAGGGCCGAAGGGGAGCAGTTCTTC. Its translation is CSVGSGRAEGEQFF.